The TCR beta chain described here comes from a study of T-cell reconstitution after alpha-beta-depleted transplantation in children. This clonotype was counted only a few times. Unique molecular identifiers featured in how the TCRbeta library was prepared. TCRdb called the PCR reads again in MiXCR, with one record for every CDR3 protein. The data show roughly 300,000 distinct CDR3 sequences, 9.5% to 10% seen once. The germline CDR1 and CDR2 sequences are MNHEY and SMNVEV (reference sequence). V gave up 5 bases and J gave up 0 bases, with 10 bases separating them. This CDR3 contains 15 residues. The rearrangement joins TRBV27 to TRBJ1-4, with D hard to call. The source of this sequence is a human donor who donated a stem cell graft to a child with SCID. This specimen was PBMCs from the stem cell graft donor, taken from the stem cell graft. CDR3: CASSQTWATNEKLFF. The CDR3 DNA reads TGTGCCAGCAGTCAAACGTGGGCAACTAATGAAAAACTGTTTTTT.